This T cell receptor (beta chain) was identified in a study of regulatory T cells in long-lasting Graves disease. Study results and limitations: Persistent Graves' patients showed less TCR diversity than newly diagnosed patients showed. Persistent disease samples used TRBV28, TRBJ1-2 and TRBJ2-5 preferentially.

CDR1 is LNHNV, CDR2 YYDKDF, per germline (reference sequence). The V gene lost 0 bases and the J gene lost 2 bases, with 20 bases spanning the gap. The CDR3 is 19 amino acids. Concerning this clonotype: Its matching antigen is unknown.

Sequencing libraries for TCR beta were prepared with iRepertoire HTBI primers and Arm-PCR of CDR3 regions. TCRdb re-called the multiplex PCR reads with MiXCR, one entry per CDR3 protein. The data show fewer than 400,000 distinct CDR3 sequences, around 20% seen once. Sample time point: persistent/refractory GD, antithyroid drugs over 5 years with positive TRAb. The authors made the TCR library using RNA they extracted from PBMCs. Clinicians diagnosed Graves' disease using American Thyroid Association guidelines. Source: peripheral blood mononuclear cells (PBMCs), taken when the disease was refractory, from a patient treated with antithyroid drugs. The chain recombines TRBV15 with TRBJ1-5; D possibly corresponds to TRBD1 (5 bases). This sequence originates from a female donor with Graves disease. CDR3 loop: CATSRDNGVVQGRNQPQHF. The CDR3 DNA follows: TGTGCCACCAGCAGAGATAATGGCGTCGTGCAGGGACGCAATCAGCCCCAGCATTTT.